This TCR beta chain appears in the sequencing data of a study of cytomegalovirus exposure and HLA in healthy donors. In the study overall: The 100 million to 120 million unique TCR beta sequences, from around 200 million T cells, were found by an earlier analysis.

Study outcomes and limitations: Sequences of the TCR beta chain were said to predict the HLA-A and HLA-B alleles of most subjects accurately.

With 60 Vbeta and 13 Jbeta primers, the PCR was carried out. TCRdb keeps only in-frame clones here, not all; method: immunoSEQ multiplex PCR. The sample shows around 130,000 clones, 81% of them seen only once. The CDR3 covers 17 residues. Germline-derived CDR1 and CDR2 are SEHNR and FQNEAQ (reference sequence). About this clone itself: Its antigen is not identified. The junction departs from the called germline gene at one end, perhaps through a read error.

What was sequenced was PBMCs. The chain couples TRBV7-9 to TRBJ1-2; 7 bases are shared with TRBD1. The origin of this receptor is a middle-aged woman in good health and CMV-seronegative. CDR3 amino acids: CSSSLGFLEGATYGYTF. The CDR3 nucleotides are TGTTCCAGCAGCTTAGGTTTCCTGGAGGGGGCGACCTATGGCTACACCTTC.